This T cell receptor beta chain stems from a study of tissue T cells after allogeneic stem cell transplantation. TCRbeta CDR3 was sequenced at survey depth with template counts. TCRdb's table, derived via immunoSEQ multiplex PCR, lists solely in-frame clones and lacks some. The sample includes several thousand clones, less than 60% seen only once; the top ten take under 25%. On this clone itself: Its antigen is undetermined.

Autopsy tissues included GI tract, liver, skin and lymphoid organs. Study-wide results and limits: Only a limited share of tissue TCRs appeared in blood or spleen. TCR repertoires tracked anatomic similarity, regardless of disease or transplant status.

This CDR3 region has 18 residues. Germline CDR1 is LGHNA and CDR2 is YSLEER. V lost 2 bases and J 0 bases, leaving 16 bases between the germline ends. The sequenced sample was duodenum tissue, obtained at autopsy. The receptor was isolated from an older female donor with lung cancer. The chain employs TRBV4-3 and TRBJ2-2; tentatively, D is TRBD1 (5 bases). For the CDR3, the DNA is TGCGCCAGCAGCCAAAACCGAGGACACTATACGAACACCGGGGAGCTGTTTTTT. Translating gives CASSQNRGHYTNTGELFF.